This T cell receptor (beta chain) was retrieved from a study of vaccination and CD4 T cells after COVID-19. Study details: Cells received overlapping spike peptides from SARS-CoV-2, HCoV-NL63, HCoV-OC43 and HCoV-229E as stimulation. Study conclusions and caveats: Convalescent patients' clones that were vaccine-specific were spike mono-reactive in 304 of 307 cases. Sampling was limited to relatively few convalescent patients, with no early post-infection timepoints studied.

Germline CDR1 DFQATT, CDR2 SNEGSKA (reference sequence). Trimming at V came to 3 bases and at J to 2 bases, leaving 3 bases not matched to a gene. The CDR3 has 15 residues. Regarding this clonotype: Its antigen is unknown.

The assay that was used to sequence DNA from cultured CD4+ T cells was the Oncomine TCR Beta short-read assay. From cultured CD4+ T cells, genomic DNA was extracted. Each CDR3 protein is one row after TCRdb ran MiXCR on the PCR reads. The sample lists more than 15,000 distinct CDR3 sequences; around 47% were seen once. As to time point: late sampling 161 to 241 days after vaccination in a few convalescent patients. The treatment denotes: approximately 10-day PBMC culture with coronavirus spike peptide pools or control peptides (ViraFEST assay). This TCR came from a human donor who had recovered from COVID-19. The chain is built from TRBV20-1 and TRBJ2-3, with TRBD2 matching 12 bases. Sample: CD4+ T cells from blood, cultured in vitro, taken about 7 months after SARS-CoV-2 vaccination. The CDR3 is CSASRTSGNTDTQYF. Here the CDR3 DNA reads TGCAGTGCTAGTAGGACTAGCGGGAACACAGATACGCAGTATTTT.